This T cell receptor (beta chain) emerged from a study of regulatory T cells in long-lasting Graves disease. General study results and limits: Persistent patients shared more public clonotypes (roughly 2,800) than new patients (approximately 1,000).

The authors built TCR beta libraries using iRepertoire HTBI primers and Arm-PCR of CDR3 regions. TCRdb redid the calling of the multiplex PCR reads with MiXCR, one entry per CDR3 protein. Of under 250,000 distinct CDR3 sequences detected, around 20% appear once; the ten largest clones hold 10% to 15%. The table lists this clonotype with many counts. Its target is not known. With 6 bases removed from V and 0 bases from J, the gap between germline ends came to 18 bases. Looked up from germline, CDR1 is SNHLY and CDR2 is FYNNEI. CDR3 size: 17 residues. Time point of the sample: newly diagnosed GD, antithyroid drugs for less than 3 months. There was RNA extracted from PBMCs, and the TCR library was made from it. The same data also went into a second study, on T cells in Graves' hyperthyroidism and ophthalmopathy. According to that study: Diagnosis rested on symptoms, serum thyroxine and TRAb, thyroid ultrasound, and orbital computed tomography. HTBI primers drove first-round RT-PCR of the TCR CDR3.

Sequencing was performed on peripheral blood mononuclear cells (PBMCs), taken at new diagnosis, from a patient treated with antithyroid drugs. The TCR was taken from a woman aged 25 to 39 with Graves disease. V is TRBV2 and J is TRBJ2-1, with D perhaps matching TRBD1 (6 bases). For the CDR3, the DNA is TGTGCCAGCAGGTCCCTGACAGGACCCCTCTCCTACAATGAGCAGTTCTTC. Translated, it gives CASRSLTGPLSYNEQFF.